Presented here are 29 T cell receptor beta chains from one specimen sequenced in a study of shared clonotypes between healthy human individuals. TCRdb's copy holds only in-frame clones and misses some; the assay was immunoSEQ multiplex PCR. The sample comprises about half a million clones, around 73% of which are singletons, and approximately 12% rests with the top ten. The sample taken for sequencing was PBMCs. These receptors all come from a woman aged 40 to 50 in good health. Some clones in this sample may be carry-over from other donors' samples.

V usage is TRBV7-6 and J usage is TRBJ1-1; 7 bases line up with TRBD1. V was pared by 5 bases and J by 1 base, with 10 bases of the junction left unmatched. This CDR3 has 16 amino acids. In germline, CDR1 is SGHVS, CDR2 FNYEAQ. This CDR3 reads CASSKNRGATNTEAFF. In DNA, the CDR3 is TGTGCCAGCAGCAAAAACAGGGGTGCGACGAACACTGAAGCTTTCTTT. The entire variable domain, with the rest obtained from reference TRBV7-6 and TRBJ1-1, is as follows: GAGVSQSPRYKVTKRGQDVALRCDPISGHVSLYWYRQALGQGPEFLTYFNYEAQQDKSGLPNDRFSAERPEGSISTLTIQRTEQRDSAMYRCASSKNRGATNTEAFFGQGTRLTVV.

The gene calls are TRBV6-1 and TRBJ2-3; unclear D gene. Germline CDR1 reads MNHNS; CDR2 reads SASEGT. The V end was cut by 1 base, the J end by 0 bases, with 8 bases between. This CDR3 contains 15 residues. The CDR3 DNA reads as TGTGCCAGCAGTGAAGGGGTAGGGAGCACAGATACGCAGTATTTT. It specifies CASSEGVGSTDTQYF.

In DNA, the CDR3 is TGTGCCAGTAGTCGCTTCGGGACGAAAAACACTGAAGCTTTCTTT. Its protein is CASSRFGTKNTEAFF. This chain uses TRBV19 with TRBJ1-1, with D possibly TRBD1 on 5 matching bases. The CDR3 sequence is 15 residues long. With 5 bases removed from V and 2 bases from J, the gap between germline ends came to 15 bases. Germline V lookup: CDR1 LNHDA, CDR2 SQIVND (reference sequence).

This chain links TRBV5-1 with TRBJ2-1; 13 bases are shared with TRBD2. With 4 bases clipped from V and 6 bases from J, the junction kept 7 bases outside the gene matches. CDR1 is SGHRS, CDR2 YFSETQ, per germline. There are 16 residues in the CDR3. The CDR3 here is CASSLGLAGSLNEQFF. CDR3 nucleotides: TGCGCCAGCAGCCTGGGACTAGCGGGGTCCCTCAATGAGCAGTTCTTC. Looking up the rest from reference TRBV5-1 and TRBJ2-1 gives the full variable domain: KAGVTQTPRYLIKTRGQQVTLSCSPISGHRSVSWYQQTPGQGLQFLFEYFSETQRNKGNFPGRFSGRQFSNSRSEMNVSTLELGDSALYLCASSLGLAGSLNEQFFGPGTRLTVL.

This chain's CDR3 is CAISESTKSGELFF. CDR3 nucleotides: TGTGCCATCAGTGAGTCGACTAAATCCGGGGAGCTGTTTTTT. The rearrangement joins TRBV10-3 to TRBJ2-2, with D possibly TRBD2 on 5 matching bases. CDR1 is ENHRY and CDR2 is SYGVKD in the germline V gene. Trimming left V 0 bases short and J 6 bases short, with 8 bases between. The CDR3 has 14 amino acids.

The genes are TRBV7-2 and TRBJ2-7; either TRBD1 or TRBD2 may fit D (6 bases each). V was cut by 7 bases and J by 0 bases, with 16 bases left in between. The CDR3 spans 15 residues. Per the germline V gene, CDR1 is SGHTA and CDR2 is FQGNSA. The CDR3 loop reads CASIMGGGLSYEQYF. In nucleotides, the CDR3 is TGTGCCAGCATCATGGGGGGCGGACTCTCCTACGAGCAGTACTTC.

The V call is TRBV11-2, the J call TRBJ2-1, with 8 bases that match TRBD1. Germline loops: CDR1 SGHAT, CDR2 FQNNGV. The CDR3 contains 13 residues. V dropped 0 bases and J dropped 14; count of bases not matched to a gene: 6. CDR3 loop: CASSLDRTGYEFF. The CDR3 DNA reads TGTGCCAGCAGCTTAGATAGGACAGGGTACGAGTTCTTC.

This clone has just one count. This chain joins TRBV5-1 and TRBJ1-4; weak D call: TRBD1 (5 bases). The CDR3 covers 14 residues. The germline V and J ends were trimmed by 5 bases and 3 bases, with 11 bases remaining between them. Germline CDR1 SGHRS, CDR2 YFSETQ. The CDR3 DNA is TGCGCCAGCAGTTCGGGGGGTGCTAATGAAAAACTGTTTTTT. It is translated as CASSSGGANEKLFF. The full variable domain, rest sourced from reference TRBV5-1 and TRBJ1-4, is KAGVTQTPRYLIKTRGQQVTLSCSPISGHRSVSWYQQTPGQGLQFLFEYFSETQRNKGNFPGRFSGRQFSNSRSEMNVSTLELGDSALYLCASSSGGANEKLFFGSGTQLSVL.

This chain connects TRBV4-2 to TRBJ2-5; a possible D gene is TRBD2 (6 bases). Germline values: CDR1 LGHNA, CDR2 YNFKEQ. V lost 0 bases to trimming and J lost 5 bases, with 10 bases between them. The CDR3 length is 14 residues. DNA of the CDR3: TGTGCCAGCAGCCAAGAACTAGCAGGGGAGACCCAGTACTTC. Translating it yields CASSQELAGETQYF.

The chain has TRBV7-2 and TRBJ2-1, with TRBD2 matching 12 bases. The ends lost 0 bases at V and 5 bases at J; junction bases unmatched: 5. The CDR3 loop spans 17 amino acids. Germline loops: CDR1 SGHTA, CDR2 FQGNSA. The CDR3 loop is CASSLAWTSGVDNEQFF. The CDR3 bases are TGTGCCAGCAGCTTAGCCTGGACTAGCGGGGTCGACAATGAGCAGTTCTTC.

The V and J genes are TRBV5-1 and TRBJ2-2; 8 bases fit TRBD2. V lost 6 bases and J lost 6; bases outside the gene matches: 13. This CDR3 is 16 amino acids long. CDR1 SGHRS and CDR2 YFSETQ come from the germline V gene. The CDR3 coding sequence is TGCGCCAGCACCGTCCGGACTAGCCAACGGGCCGGGGAGCTGTTTTTT. Protein product: CASTVRTSQRAGELFF. The complete variable domain, with remaining parts taken from reference TRBV5-1 and TRBJ2-2, reads KAGVTQTPRYLIKTRGQQVTLSCSPISGHRSVSWYQQTPGQGLQFLFEYFSETQRNKGNFPGRFSGRQFSNSRSEMNVSTLELGDSALYLCASTVRTSQRAGELFFGEGSRLTVL.

This clone was picked up many times. The chain has TRBV7-8 and TRBJ1-1; D is unclear. Looked up from germline, CDR1 is SGHVS and CDR2 is FQNEAQ. Between the trimmed V and J ends, which lost 5 bases and 1 base, there was a span of 11 bases. The length of the CDR3 is 14 residues. The CDR3 reads CASSRRVENTEAFF. The CDR3 DNA sequence: TGTGCCAGCAGCCGACGGGTGGAGAACACTGAAGCTTTCTTT.

This rearrangement joins TRBV11-2 to TRBJ2-3; D not resolved. Per the germline V gene, CDR1 is SGHAT and CDR2 is FQNNGV. There are 13 residues in the CDR3. The V end lost 5 bases, the J end lost 4 bases, and 10 bases lay between the germline ends. As DNA, the CDR3 is TGTGCCAGCAGCCCAACGAACCCAGATACGCAGTATTTT. It codes for CASSPTNPDTQYF.

The chain carries TRBV7-6 and TRBJ2-7; D is perhaps TRBD1 (6 bases). Trimming left V 2 bases short and J 1 base short, with 15 bases between. Germline assignment: CDR1 SGHVS and CDR2 FNYEAQ. The CDR3 is 16 residues long. CDR3 loop: CASSLNLQGASYEQYF. The DNA for the CDR3 is TGTGCCAGCAGCTTAAATTTACAGGGTGCGTCCTACGAGCAGTACTTC. Drawing the rest from reference TRBV7-6 and TRBJ2-7, the complete variable domain is GAGVSQSPRYKVTKRGQDVALRCDPISGHVSLYWYRQALGQGPEFLTYFNYEAQQDKSGLPNDRFSAERPEGSISTLTIQRTEQRDSAMYRCASSLNLQGASYEQYFGPGTRLTVT.

J is TRBJ1-1 and V is TRBV28; D is ambiguous. The germline V and J ends were trimmed by 3 bases and 2 bases, with 7 bases remaining between them. This CDR3 contains 13 residues. Germline values: CDR1 MDHEN, CDR2 SYDVKM. CDR3 nucleotides: TGTGCCAGCAGTTTGGATGTTAACACTGAAGCTTTCTTT. The encoded protein is CASSLDVNTEAFF.

This clone was seen only a few times. CDR3 residues: CASSPLQGTETEAFF. In DNA form, the CDR3 reads TGTGCCAGCAGTCCGCTACAGGGGACGGAGACTGAAGCTTTCTTT. The rearrangement uses TRBV27 and TRBJ1-1; the match to TRBD1 covers 7 bases. The V segment lost 5 bases and the J segment 5 bases; nucleotides outside the gene matches: 11. Per germline, CDR1 MNHEY and CDR2 SMNVEV (reference sequence). The CDR3 sequence is 15 residues long.

The chain couples TRBV18 to TRBJ2-7, with TRBD1 as a possible D gene (6 bases). The V end was cut by 3 bases, the J end by 2 bases, with 11 bases between. CDR1 is KGHSH and CDR2 is LQKENI in the germline V gene. The CDR3 runs to 14 residues. The CDR3 nucleotides read TGTGCCAGCTCACCGCCCCGGGACACCTACGAGCAGTACTTC. Translating it yields CASSPPRDTYEQYF.

The chain links TRBV6-1 to TRBJ2-7; D is ambiguous. V lost 0 bases and J lost 3, with 12 bases in between. The CDR3 consists of 15 residues. The V gene's germline CDR1 is MNHNS and CDR2 SASEGT. The CDR3 loop is CASSEAALSNYEQYF. DNA of the CDR3: TGTGCCAGCAGTGAAGCGGCGCTTTCGAACTACGAGCAGTACTTC.

Note on this clone: This specimen includes other DNA sequences encoding the same CDR3. The chain uses TRBV27 and TRBJ2-3; D remains ambiguous. V dropped 6 bases and J dropped 8 bases, with 12 bases sitting between them. This CDR3 has 12 residues. CDR1 and CDR2 from the germline V gene are MNHEY and SMNVEV (reference sequence). The CDR3 DNA sequence: TGTGCCAGCAGCTTTACCGGCGGTACGCAGTATTTT. As protein: CASSFTGGTQYF.

This chain links TRBV11-1 with TRBJ2-7; 8 bases agree with TRBD1. The CDR3 contains 16 residues. V lost 4 bases to trimming and J lost 3 bases; unmatched junction nucleotides: 11. Looked up from germline, CDR1 is SGHAT and CDR2 is FQDESV (reference sequence). CDR3 DNA: TGTGCCAGCAGCTCCCACGGACAGGGTAGGTTCTACGAGCAGTACTTC. Protein: CASSSHGQGRFYEQYF.

Remarks on this clone: This sample includes further DNA sequences coding for the same CDR3. The genes are TRBV7-9 and TRBJ2-1, with 12 bases that match TRBD2. After removal of 5 bases from V and 3 bases from J, the junction contained 2 bases not matched to a gene. The CDR3 is 15 residues long. Germline CDR1 reads SEHNR; CDR2 reads FQNEAQ (reference sequence). Here the CDR3 DNA reads TGTGCCAGCAGCCAGGGACTAGCGGGCTACAATGAGCAGTTCTTC. Translated: CASSQGLAGYNEQFF.

This chain uses TRBV28 with TRBJ1-6; no clear D. Germline loops: CDR1 MDHEN, CDR2 SYDVKM. The CDR3 length is 15 residues. Trimming stripped 6 bases from V and 10 bases from J, with 19 bases between. CDR3 protein: CASREASEGWSPLHF. For the CDR3, the DNA is TGTGCCAGCAGGGAGGCGTCGGAAGGGTGGTCACCCCTCCACTTT.

The chain is built from TRBV9 and TRBJ1-5; a possible D gene is TRBD1 (5 bases). Germline V gene data show CDR1 as SGDLS and CDR2 as YYNGEE. Trimming removed 4 bases at V and 6 bases at J, with 14 bases between. The CDR3 loop spans 14 amino acids. The CDR3 reads CASSPGTSSQPQHF. CDR3 in DNA: TGTGCCAGCAGCCCCGGGACTTCGTCTCAGCCCCAGCATTTT.

This chain's CDR3 is CASSGLAGGVETQYF. CDR3 bases: TGTGCCAGCAGTGGACTAGCGGGAGGAGTAGAGACCCAGTACTTC. This rearrangement joins TRBV6-1 to TRBJ2-5; TRBD2 aligns across 13 bases. V was clipped by 4 bases and J by 4 bases; unmatched bases: 3. This CDR3 is 15 amino acids long. CDR1 and CDR2 from the germline V gene are MNHNS and SASEGT.

This chain connects TRBV7-9 to TRBJ2-5, with TRBD1 matching over 8 bases. The CDR3 spans 15 residues. Unmatched junction bases numbered 9, after V lost 4 bases and J lost 5 bases. The germline CDR1 and CDR2 sequences are SEHNR and FQNEAQ (reference sequence). The CDR3 loop is CASSSGTGLGETQYF. The CDR3 nucleotides are TGTGCCAGCAGCTCCGGGACAGGACTGGGGGAGACCCAGTACTTC.

This sequence joins TRBV7-6 and TRBJ2-7, with 7 nucleotides matching TRBD2. This CDR3 spans 15 amino acids. Germline values: CDR1 SGHVS, CDR2 FNYEAQ. Germline trimming cut 5 bases from V and 5 bases from J; bases unmatched to any gene: 12. The CDR3 reads CASSISGSRTHEQYF. In nucleotides, the CDR3 is TGTGCCAGCAGCATTAGCGGGTCTCGTACCCACGAGCAGTACTTC.

The chain carries TRBV7-9 and TRBJ2-2, with TRBD1 as a possible D gene (5 bases). This CDR3 has 15 amino acids. V gave up 6 bases and J gave up 2 bases, with 13 bases separating them. Germline CDR1 and CDR2: SEHNR and FQNEAQ (reference sequence). The CDR3 DNA reads TGTGCCAGCAGTTCAGGGTCCCCCAACACCGGGGAGCTGTTTTTT. The encoded protein is CASSSGSPNTGELFF.

This chain connects TRBV4-1 to TRBJ2-1, with TRBD2 as a possible D gene (5 bases). Trimming removed 0 bases at V and 8 bases at J, with 11 bases between. Per germline, CDR1 MGHRA and CDR2 YSYEKL. The CDR3 length is 14 residues. CDR3 sequence: CASSQDGGGYEQFF. In DNA, the CDR3 is TGCGCCAGCAGCCAAGATGGAGGCGGCTATGAGCAGTTCTTC.

The chain couples TRBV5-1 to TRBJ1-4; 7 nucleotides align to TRBD1. CDR1 is SGHRS and CDR2 is YFSETQ in the germline V gene. The CDR3 is made up of 15 amino acids. V lost 0 bases, J lost 6 bases, and 5 bases stayed unmatched. In nucleotides, the CDR3 is TGCGCCAGCAGCTTGGAGGGACAGTCCCATGAAAAACTGTTTTTT. Protein product: CASSLEGQSHEKLFF.